This paragraph covers one T cell receptor beta chain sequence. It lacks a known antigen. No clone much larger than this one lies a single base away; base qualities are absent. The sample contains more than one DNA sequence encoding this CDR3. The sample's treatment or condition, from its label and the paper: roughly 20 received Ad26.COV2.S at low or high dose, single or two shots; 5 received placebo; per-sample allocation not given. For vaccine and placebo recipients, the sequenced repertoires came from samples collected on day 63 after the first injection. Between 29 July and 7 August 2020, Cohort 1b enrolled 25 adults aged 18-55 years at one site in Boston, USA. Ad26.COV2.S was a replication-incompetent adenovirus type 26 vector expressing a prefusion-stabilized SARS-CoV-2 spike protein from the original Wuhan strain. CDR1 is given as SGHRS and CDR2 as YFSETQ, both from the germline V gene. Trimming costs V 0 bases and J 3 bases, and their ends lie 6 bases apart. Inclusive of the bounding cysteine and phenylalanine, the CDR3 is 14 residues long. The CDR3 DNA has 42 bases and is translated from base 1.

The sample belongs to a study of Ad26.COV2.S vaccination and SARS-CoV-2 variants (dated by TCRdb to about 2021). General notes on the study: Donors in the vaccine arm were drawn from COV1001, a phase I-IIa trial of Ad26.COV2.S in healthy adults that was multicentre, randomized, double-blind and placebo-controlled. Ad26.COV2.S was administered intramuscularly at a dose of 5x10^10 or 1x10^11 viral particles, either as one shot or as two shots given 56 days apart. TCRbeta repertoire sequencing served as the tool for gauging how specific and how broad the SARS-CoV-2-reactive T cell receptors were following Ad26.COV2.S vaccination. A total of roughly 32 samples were included in the TCR-sequenced set, comprising roughly 19 Ad26.COV2.S vaccine recipients, 5 placebo recipients and 8 SARS-CoV-2 convalescent individuals. Trial participants were randomized into five groups of five: low-dose or high-dose Ad26.COV2.S given once or twice, or placebo on both occasions. Blinding of investigators to trial group allocation was maintained during experiments and outcome assessment. What the research found in general, with its limitations: Substantial breadth of spike-specific CD8+ and CD4+ T cell responses was reported after vaccination. Ad26.COV2.S recipients had higher spike-specific TCR breadth than placebo recipients (P = 0.0014). The study was not powered to compare responses between vaccine doses or regimens. Vaccine and placebo recipients had comparable non-spike TCR breadth, which fits with the vaccine containing only spike. According to the authors, total T cell responses may have been underestimated by the TCR breadth and depth analyses.

TCRbeta CDR3 regions were sequenced with the immunoSEQ Assay. After extraction, genomic DNA underwent amplification by bias-controlled multiplex PCR, followed by high-throughput sequencing. The published analysis was carried out like this. Collapsing and filtering of sequences were performed to quantify the absolute abundance of each unique TCRbeta CDR3 region. T cell fraction was estimated by normalization of TCRbeta template counts to usable DNA, with usable DNA being measured through amplification of reference genes present in all nucleated cells. Repertoire TCRs were annotated as SARS-CoV-2-specific when V gene, CDR3 amino acid sequence and J gene were exactly matched to a known reactive TCR set. The reference SARS-CoV-2 TCR set came from MIRA and was filtered for enrichment in COVID-19-positive ImmuneCODE repertoires, removing public or cross-reactive TCRs. Using the MIRA antigens, annotated TCRs were further analysed by specific ORF or by position within an ORF. Breadth was defined as annotated unique rearrangements over total unique productive rearrangements; depth was the summed frequency of those rearrangements. TCR breadth was compared between groups using two-sided Wilcoxon rank-sum tests. TCRdb carries this immuneACCESS record with in-frame sequences only. Its versions omit some clonotypes, under half of them owing to an unresolved V gene in the studies checked, with the rest unexplained. That table furnishes V, J and clone size, whereas the DNA furnished D and trimming. The sample data list 400,000 to 500,000 clones, and 75% to 90% of these were observed just once. 2.5% of the sample lies in the top ten.

The input for sequencing was peripheral blood, taken in a trial of Ad26.COV2.S vaccine versus placebo. The receptor was isolated from a person aged 18-60 years who received the Ad26.COV2.S COVID-19 vaccine or a placebo. The chain is made from TRBV5-1 and TRBJ2-2, with the D segment identity uncertain. The bases read TGCGCCAGCAGCTTGGGGACGGACACCGGGGAGCTGTTTTTT. Its amino acids are CASSLGTDTGELFF.